This TCR beta chain was retrieved from a study of HIV-infected children after antiretroviral therapy interruption. Study-wide context: Weeks 0, 48 and 150 were sampled under continuous treatment.

The CDR3 spans 13 residues. The V gene's germline CDR1 is SQVTM and CDR2 ANQGSEA. Trimming removed 5 bases from V and 3 bases from J, with 14 bases in between. General study points: The Gini coefficient of naive CD4+ repertoires rose, returning to baseline by 3 years. After treatment interruption started, naive CD4+ CDR3 overlap across time points dropped.

At least ten counts were recorded for this clonotype. As yet, its antigen is unknown. Described treatment: PENTA 11 planned treatment interruption arm or continuous ART arm. Naive CD4+ CD45RA+ CD45RO- T cells were sorted from thawed PBMCs. RNA-based 3' RACE libraries used unique molecular identifiers. Each CDR3 protein is one row after TCRdb ran MiXCR on the 3' RACE reads. The sample has some 40,000 distinct CDR3 sequences, approximately 7% seen once. J is TRBJ2-7 and V is TRBV29-1; no clear D gene. This sequence was found in a pool of human donors with HIV. The source material was CD45RA+ CD4+ T cells from PBMCs, pooled from several time points, sampled from a donor given antiretroviral therapy, either interrupted or continuous. Specified subset: naive CD4+ CD45RA+ CD45RO- T cells. The CDR3 DNA is TGCAGCGTTTACACCCGGACCGGCTACGAGCAGTACTTC. This gives the protein CSVYTRTGYEQYF.